This T cell receptor (beta chain) was sequenced in a study of vaccination and CD4 T cells after COVID-19 (dated by TCRdb to 2022 to 2024). For the wider study: Convalescent patients had a positive SARS-CoV-2 result on nasal swab PCR, and of these patients, about ten had mild disease and one had severe disease. Six males and four females were included in the convalescent cohort, with two Hispanic individuals, seven Caucasians, two Asians and one multiracial person represented. Participants got two doses of the Pfizer-BioNTech BNT162b2 vaccine (n=8) or two doses of the Moderna mRNA-1273 vaccine (n=2). Post-COVID blood samples from convalescent patients were collected a median of roughly 100 days after diagnosis, with a range of 35 to 161 days. Post-vaccine blood samples were collected a median of about 11 weeks after the second vaccine dose, ranging from roughly 13 to 250 days. Overlapping spike peptide pools from SARS-CoV-2 and from the common cold coronaviruses HCoV-NL63, HCoV-OC43 and HCoV-229E were used as culture stimuli. Control cultures received a CEFX viral epitope pool as the positive control, an HIV-1 Nef peptide pool as the negative control, or no peptide. The spike-specific CD4+ TCR repertoire was compared before and after mRNA vaccination in approximately ten COVID-19 convalescent patients and several infection-naive healthy vaccine recipients. The paper's findings and limits, for the study overall: Nearly all vaccine-specific clones in convalescent patients (304 of 307) were mono-reactive for SARS-CoV-2 spike rather than cross-reactive with common cold coronaviruses. The study included relatively few convalescent patients and did not analyze early timepoints after natural infection. The median number of SARS-CoV-2-reactive clonotypes rose from around 20 after infection to about 40 after vaccination, but the change was not significant. Among the post-vaccine SARS-CoV-2-reactive clones in convalescent patients, a median approximately 86% showed up only after vaccination, which suggests vaccine-specific priming.

The library was prepared using PCR. DNA from cultured CD4+ T cells was subjected to TCR sequencing with the Oncomine TCR Beta short-read assay at the Johns Hopkins FTIC core. Genomic DNA was extracted from the cultured CD4+ T cells with the QIAamp micro DNA kit. Oncomine TCR Beta libraries made from cultured CD4+ T cells were pooled using unique dual indexes and sequenced on an Illumina iSeq 100. In the original analysis: Non-productive sequences were removed, and CDR3s not starting with C, not ending with F or W, or shorter than 7 amino acids were discarded. The MANAFEST web application was used to identify antigen-specific clonotypes by comparing peptide-stimulated wells against reference wells and other culture wells. For a clone to be called positive, the clone needed an FDR below 0.05, an odds ratio above 5, and a productive frequency above 0.1% in at least two of three replicate wells. A clonotype counted as cross-reactive if it showed significant expansion both in the SARS-CoV-2 spike wells and in at least one common cold coronavirus spike condition. CDR3 homology was assessed with Levenshtein distances (stringdist) and unrooted phylogenetic trees (ape) in R version 3.6.1. TCRdb trimmed the raw reads at Q25, called clones with MiXCR and kept productive beta chains. Merged by CDR3 protein, the rows form single entries marked with the most common genes and DNA. The V and J calls shown here were made by TCRdb, not taken from the authors' results. The sample table contains under 20,000 distinct CDR3 sequences; only one count was recorded for approximately 50% of them. The ten biggest clones cover more than 9.5% of the sample.

Points on this clonotype: Its antigen remains undetermined. Nothing much larger sits one base from this clone, and base qualities are not available.

The treatment or condition label here, explained by the study, means: approximately nine-day PBMC culture with coronavirus spike peptide pools or control peptides (ViraFEST assay). The ViraFEST assay was used in the study, in which antigen-specific T cells were expanded with peptide pools and expanded clonotypes were subsequently identified by TCR sequencing. Positive SARS-CoV-2 PCR tests in the convalescent patients dated from March to December 2020, before Alpha, Beta and Delta variants emerged in the United States. Each well held 2.2 million or so PBMCs cultured with around 9 ug/ml peptide pools in IMDM containing around 5.5% human AB serum and roughly 10 IU/ml IL-2. Half of the culture medium was replaced with fresh IL-2-containing medium on days 3 and 7. After 10 to 11 days of culture, CD4+ T cells were isolated by negative selection with the EasySep CD4+ T cell isolation kit. Ficoll-Paque Plus gradient centrifugation was used to isolate PBMCs from whole blood, and the isolated PBMCs were then either used fresh or cryopreserved at -140C. Triplicate wells were generally used for each culture condition.

CDR1 and CDR2, looked up from the germline V gene (reference sequence), are LNHDA and SQIVND. From the cysteine up to the phenylalanine, the CDR3 has a length of 15 residues. Solely the CDR3 DNA is kept, with 45 bases framed from the first base. Trimming removed 3 bases from V and 4 bases from J; the gene matches leave 8 bases unexplained. The chain is encoded by TRBV19 joined to TRBJ1-2, with 7 junctional bases fitting TRBD1. The sample was CD4+ T cells from blood, cultured in vitro, taken after SARS-CoV-2 vaccination. This receptor was taken from a human donor who had recovered from COVID-19. Here is the DNA: TGTGCCAGTAGTATCTTGGGACAGTACGCCTATGGCTACACCTTC. Its protein product is CASSILGQYAYGYTF.